This TCR beta chain was observed in a study of blood T cell repertoires in COVID-19 (dated by TCRdb to about 2020). With respect to the entire study: Samples covering the acute and convalescent phases of COVID-19 were provided by collaborators in the United States, Italy and Spain. The prospective study material was composed of cDNA or gDNA derived from T cells, B-cell-depleted T cells, or PBMCs. Deeply sampled blood TCRbeta repertoires from subjects exposed to, actively infected with, or recovered from COVID-19 were included in the dataset. The repertoires were released in a freely available public database meant as a resource for research on the immune response to SARS-CoV-2. The samples were drawn from two sources: the first 160 participants of the ongoing ImmuneRACE study, and 950 to 1,500 subjects contributed by 6 global collaborators. Nearly every sample came with metadata listing a de-identified subject ID, COVID-19 status, age in years and sex. Where HLA class I and class II types were available, the types were taken from metadata supplied by the sample provider, not from assay-based typing.

The immunoSEQ Assay, a bias-controlled multiplex PCR, was used to amplify TCRbeta CDR3 regions from genomic DNA. Per the source publication's procedure: The number of nucleated cells in each sample was estimated from the amplification of reference gene primers within the assay. Sequence reads were collapsed and filtered to measure the absolute abundance of every unique TCRbeta CDR3 rearrangement. For each sample, productive Simpson clonality was calculated as the square root of Simpson's diversity index over productive rearrangements. The clones in this table, taken by TCRdb from immuneACCESS, are in-frame only. Not every clone is retained; where verified, under half of the shortfall comes from an unresolved V gene, and the cause of the rest is unknown. The D gene and trimming were derived from the DNA, and the V and J assignments and clone size from that table. This sample gives some 240,000 clones in total; about four fifths of them show up just once. The ten largest clones take up approximately 9.4% of the sample.

What the study reported, not specific to this receptor: The quantity of clinical and demographic metadata differed by source and by participant and was supplied without curation.

Relative to germline, V is missing 1 base and J is missing 6 bases, with 7 bases of the junction outside any gene match. Reading the germline V gene gives CDR1 KGHSH and CDR2 LQKENI. The CDR3 measures 15 amino acids from cysteine to phenylalanine. Of all the DNA, just the CDR3 is kept, 45 bases in frame from base 1. Comments on this clone: Its cognate antigen has yet to be identified. Per-base quality was not reported, and no clone a single base away is much larger than it.

Each collaborating institution followed its own protocols to collect whole blood in K2EDTA tubes. For TCRbeta analysis, collaborator samples were shipped as frozen whole blood, as isolated PBMCs, or as DNA extracted from either sample type. Sequenced: peripheral blood. The source of this sequence is a woman at least 80 years old with acute or convalescent COVID-19. The chain is made from TRBV18 and TRBJ2-7; 9 central bases correspond to TRBD1. The DNA is as follows: TGTGCCAGCTCACCACGGGACAGGGCGGGCAGCGAGCAGTACTTC. This codes for CASSPRDRAGSEQYF.